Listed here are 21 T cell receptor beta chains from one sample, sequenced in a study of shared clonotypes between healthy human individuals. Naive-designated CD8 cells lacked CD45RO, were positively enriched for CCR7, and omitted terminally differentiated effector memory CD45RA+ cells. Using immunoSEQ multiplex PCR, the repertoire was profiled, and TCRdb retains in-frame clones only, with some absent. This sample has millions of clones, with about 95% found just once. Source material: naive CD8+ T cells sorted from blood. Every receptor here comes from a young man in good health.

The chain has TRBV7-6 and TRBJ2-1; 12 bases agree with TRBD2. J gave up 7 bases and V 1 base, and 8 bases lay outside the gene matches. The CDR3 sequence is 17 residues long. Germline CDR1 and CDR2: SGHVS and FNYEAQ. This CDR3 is CASSLEDLAGGPNEQFF. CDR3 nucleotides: TGTGCCAGCAGCTTAGAGGACCTAGCGGGGGGGCCTAATGAGCAGTTCTTC.

The CDR3 DNA reads as TGCGCCAGCAGCCGAACTCCGGGACATCAAATGAACACTGAAGCTTTCTTT. Its translation: CASSRTPGHQMNTEAFF. The chain employs TRBV5-1 and TRBJ1-1; D might be TRBD1 (6 bases). This CDR3 comprises 17 residues. Trimming removed 4 bases from V and 0 bases from J, with 19 bases in between. From germline, CDR1 is SGHRS and CDR2 YFSETQ.

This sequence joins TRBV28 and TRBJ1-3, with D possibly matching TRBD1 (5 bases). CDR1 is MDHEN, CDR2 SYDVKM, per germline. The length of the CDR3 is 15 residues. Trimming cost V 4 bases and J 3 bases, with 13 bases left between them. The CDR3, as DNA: TGTGCCAGCAGTTCCAGGGATTCATATGGAAACACCATATATTTT. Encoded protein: CASSSRDSYGNTIYF.

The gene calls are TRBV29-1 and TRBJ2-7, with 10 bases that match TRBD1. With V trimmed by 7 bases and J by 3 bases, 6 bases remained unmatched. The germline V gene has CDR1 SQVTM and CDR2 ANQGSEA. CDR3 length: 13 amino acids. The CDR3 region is CSGQGQGIYEQYF. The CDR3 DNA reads TGCAGCGGGCAGGGACAGGGGATCTACGAGCAGTACTTC.

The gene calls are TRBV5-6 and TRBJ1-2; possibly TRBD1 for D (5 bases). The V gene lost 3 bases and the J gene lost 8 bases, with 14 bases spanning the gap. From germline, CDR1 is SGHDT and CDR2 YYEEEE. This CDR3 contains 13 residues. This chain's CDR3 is CASSSQDLRGYTF. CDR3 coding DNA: TGTGCCAGCAGCTCACAGGACCTGAGAGGCTACACCTTC.

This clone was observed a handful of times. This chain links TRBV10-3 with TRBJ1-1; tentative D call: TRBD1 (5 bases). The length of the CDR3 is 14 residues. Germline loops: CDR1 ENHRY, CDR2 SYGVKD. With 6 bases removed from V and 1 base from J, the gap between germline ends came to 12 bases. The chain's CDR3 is CAISLPGQNTEAFF. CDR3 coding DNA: TGTGCCATCAGCCTGCCAGGGCAGAACACTGAAGCTTTCTTT.

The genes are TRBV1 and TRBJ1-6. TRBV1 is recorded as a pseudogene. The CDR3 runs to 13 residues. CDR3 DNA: TGCACCAGCAGCCAAGATTACGGCTCACCCCTCCACTTT. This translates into CTSSQDYGSPLHF.

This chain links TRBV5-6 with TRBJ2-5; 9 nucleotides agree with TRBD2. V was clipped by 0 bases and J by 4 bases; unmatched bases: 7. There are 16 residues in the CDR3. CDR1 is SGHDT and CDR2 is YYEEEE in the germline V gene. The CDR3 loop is CASSLGGLAGRETQYF. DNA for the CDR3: TGTGCCAGCAGCTTGGGGGGGCTAGCGGGAAGAGAGACCCAGTACTTC.

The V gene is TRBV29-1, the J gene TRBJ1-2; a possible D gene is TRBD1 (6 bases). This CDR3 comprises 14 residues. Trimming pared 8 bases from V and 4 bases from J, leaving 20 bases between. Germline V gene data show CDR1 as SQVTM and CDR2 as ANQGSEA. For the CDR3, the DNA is TGCAGCTTTGTACCGCCGGGACATGCCTATGGCTACACCTTC. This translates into CSFVPPGHAYGYTF.

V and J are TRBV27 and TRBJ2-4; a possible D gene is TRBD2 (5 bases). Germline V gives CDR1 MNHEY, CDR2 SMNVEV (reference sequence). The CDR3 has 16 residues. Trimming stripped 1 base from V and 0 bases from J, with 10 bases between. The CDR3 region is CASSLLTTLAKNIQYF. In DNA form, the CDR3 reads TGTGCCAGCAGTTTATTGACTACCCTAGCCAAAAACATTCAGTACTTC.

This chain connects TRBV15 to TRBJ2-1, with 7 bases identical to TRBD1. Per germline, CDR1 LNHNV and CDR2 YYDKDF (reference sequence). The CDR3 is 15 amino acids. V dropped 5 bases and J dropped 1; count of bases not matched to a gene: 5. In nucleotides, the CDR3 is TGTGCCACCAGCGCCCGACAGGGTTCCTACAATGAGCAGTTCTTC. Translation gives CATSARQGSYNEQFF.

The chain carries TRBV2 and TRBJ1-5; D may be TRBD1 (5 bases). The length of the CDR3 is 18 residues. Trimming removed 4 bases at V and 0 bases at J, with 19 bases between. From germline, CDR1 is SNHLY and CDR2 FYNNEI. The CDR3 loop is CASSGLDTYLYSNQPQHF. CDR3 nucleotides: TGTGCCAGCAGTGGATTGGACACCTACCTGTATAGCAATCAGCCCCAGCATTTT. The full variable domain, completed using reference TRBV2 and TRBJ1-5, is EPEVTQTPSHQVTQMGQEVILRCVPISNHLYFYWYRQILGQKVEFLVSFYNNEISEKSEIFDDQFSVERPDGSNFTLKIRSTKLEDSAMYFCASSGLDTYLYSNQPQHFGDGTRLSIL.

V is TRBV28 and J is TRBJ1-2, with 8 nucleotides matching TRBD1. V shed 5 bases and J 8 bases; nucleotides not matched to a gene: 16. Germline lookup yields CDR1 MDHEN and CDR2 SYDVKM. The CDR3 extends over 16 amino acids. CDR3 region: CASSPIGQGTLLGYTF. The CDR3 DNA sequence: TGTGCCAGCAGTCCAATCGGACAGGGCACCCTTTTGGGCTACACCTTC.

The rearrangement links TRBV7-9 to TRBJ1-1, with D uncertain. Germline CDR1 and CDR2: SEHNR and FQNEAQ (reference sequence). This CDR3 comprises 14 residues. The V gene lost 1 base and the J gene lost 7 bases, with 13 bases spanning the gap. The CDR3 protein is CASSLVLGGNEAFF. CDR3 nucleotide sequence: TGTGCCAGCAGCTTAGTTCTGGGAGGGAATGAAGCTTTCTTT. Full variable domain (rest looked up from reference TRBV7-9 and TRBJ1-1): DTGVSQNPRHKITKRGQNVTFRCDPISEHNRLYWYRQTLGQGPEFLTYFQNEAQLEKSRLLSDRFSAERPKGSFSTLEIQRTEQGDSAMYLCASSLVLGGNEAFFGQGTRLTVV.

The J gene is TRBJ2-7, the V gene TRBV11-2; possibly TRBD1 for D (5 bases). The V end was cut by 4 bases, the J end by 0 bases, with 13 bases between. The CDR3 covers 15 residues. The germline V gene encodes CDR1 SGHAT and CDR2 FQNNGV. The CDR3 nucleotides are TGTGCCAGCAGCTCAAACCTCGACAGCTCCTACGAGCAGTACTTC. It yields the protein CASSSNLDSSYEQYF.

The CDR3 loop is CASGLAGNTGELFF. CDR3 nucleotides: TGTGCTAGTGGTTTGGCAGGTAACACCGGGGAGCTGTTTTTT. The chain recombines TRBV12-5 with TRBJ2-2; D gene unclear. The V gene lost 1 base and the J gene lost 2 bases, with 5 bases spanning the gap. Germline CDR1 is LGHNT and CDR2 is FRNRAP. CDR3 length: 14 amino acids.

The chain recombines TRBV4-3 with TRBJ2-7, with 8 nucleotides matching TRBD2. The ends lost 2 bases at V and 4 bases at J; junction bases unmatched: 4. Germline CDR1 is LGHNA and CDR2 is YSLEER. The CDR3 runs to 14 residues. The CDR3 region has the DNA TGCGCCAGCAGCCAATTGGCGGGAGGTTACGAGCAGTACTTC. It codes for CASSQLAGGYEQYF.

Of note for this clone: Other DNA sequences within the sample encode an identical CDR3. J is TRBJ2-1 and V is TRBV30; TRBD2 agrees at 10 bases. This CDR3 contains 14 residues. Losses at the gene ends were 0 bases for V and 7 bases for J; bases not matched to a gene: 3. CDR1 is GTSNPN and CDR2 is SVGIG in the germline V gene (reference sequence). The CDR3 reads CAWSVLAGVNEQFF. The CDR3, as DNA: TGTGCCTGGAGTGTGCTAGCGGGAGTGAATGAGCAGTTCTTC.

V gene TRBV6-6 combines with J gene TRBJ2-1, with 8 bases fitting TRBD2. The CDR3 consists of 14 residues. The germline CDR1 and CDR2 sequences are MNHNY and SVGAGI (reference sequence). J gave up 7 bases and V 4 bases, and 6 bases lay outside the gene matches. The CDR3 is CASSSYSGINEQFF. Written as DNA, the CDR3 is TGTGCCAGCAGTTCCTATAGCGGGATAAATGAGCAGTTCTTC.

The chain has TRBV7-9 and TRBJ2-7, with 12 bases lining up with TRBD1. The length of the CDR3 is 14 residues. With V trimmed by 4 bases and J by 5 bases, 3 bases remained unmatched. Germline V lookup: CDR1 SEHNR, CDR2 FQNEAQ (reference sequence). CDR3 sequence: CASSWGQGADEQYF. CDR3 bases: TGTGCCAGCAGCTGGGGACAGGGGGCCGACGAGCAGTACTTC. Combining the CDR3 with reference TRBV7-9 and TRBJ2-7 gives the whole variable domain DTGVSQNPRHKITKRGQNVTFRCDPISEHNRLYWYRQTLGQGPEFLTYFQNEAQLEKSRLLSDRFSAERPKGSFSTLEIQRTEQGDSAMYLCASSWGQGADEQYFGPGTRLTVT.

The CDR3: CASSRTQEHTGELFF. Written as DNA, the CDR3 is TGTGCCAGCAGCCGAACACAGGAGCACACCGGGGAGCTGTTTTTT. V and J are TRBV7-9 and TRBJ2-2, with a tentative D call TRBD1 (5 bases). Germline values: CDR1 SEHNR, CDR2 FQNEAQ (reference sequence). Trimming removed 5 bases from V and 3 bases from J, with 13 bases in between. The CDR3 runs to 15 residues.